This T cell receptor beta chain was recovered during a study of human T cells and chemical hapten exposure. The wider study: Patches that contained 0.01% DPC were applied to the upper back and read at 6 days.

This clonotype was observed a few times. Its matching antigen is unknown. V lost 0 bases to trimming and J lost 14 bases, with 10 bases between them. The CDR3 consists of 11 residues. One entry per CDR3 protein, called by TCRdb with MiXCR from the RACE reads. The sample comprises a few hundred thousand distinct CDR3 sequences, about 4.8% of which are singletons, and about 2.1% rests with the top ten. Findings of the study overall: Higher patch test scores went with higher counts of PT1 expanded TCRs.

Time point: patch test 1, 2 weeks after DPC sensitization. Treatment reported: therapeutic diphenylcyclopropenone sensitization with weekly scalp DPC. Patches went on only after blood had been drawn each time. This rearrangement joins TRBV12-3 or TRBV12-4 to TRBJ1-2; D gene unclear. This receptor was obtained from a woman aged 45 to 65 with alopecia areata. Some clones in this sample may be carry-over from other donors' samples. The sample was whole blood, taken in connection with sensitization to the hapten diphenylcyclopropenone (DPC). For the CDR3, the DNA is TGTGCCAGCAGTTTAGCTGCCACACTAACCTTC. Its protein product is CASSLAATLTF.